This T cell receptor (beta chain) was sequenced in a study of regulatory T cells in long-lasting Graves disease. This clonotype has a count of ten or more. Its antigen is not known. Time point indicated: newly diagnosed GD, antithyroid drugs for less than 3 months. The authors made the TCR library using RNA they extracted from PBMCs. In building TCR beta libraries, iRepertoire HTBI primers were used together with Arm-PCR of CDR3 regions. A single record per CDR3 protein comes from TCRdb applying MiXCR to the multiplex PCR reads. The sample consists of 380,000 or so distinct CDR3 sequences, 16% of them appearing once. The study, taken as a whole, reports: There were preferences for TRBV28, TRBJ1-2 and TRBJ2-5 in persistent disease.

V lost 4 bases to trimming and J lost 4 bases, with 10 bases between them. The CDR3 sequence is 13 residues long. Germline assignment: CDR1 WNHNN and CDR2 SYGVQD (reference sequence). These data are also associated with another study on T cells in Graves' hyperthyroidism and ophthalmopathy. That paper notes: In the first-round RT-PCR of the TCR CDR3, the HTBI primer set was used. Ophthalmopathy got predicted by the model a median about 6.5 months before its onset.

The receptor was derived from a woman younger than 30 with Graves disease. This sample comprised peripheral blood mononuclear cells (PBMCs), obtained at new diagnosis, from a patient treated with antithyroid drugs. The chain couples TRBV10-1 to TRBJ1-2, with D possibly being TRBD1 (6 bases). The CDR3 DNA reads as TGCGCCAGCAGTGCCGACAGGTTCTATGGCTACACCTTC. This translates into CASSADRFYGYTF.